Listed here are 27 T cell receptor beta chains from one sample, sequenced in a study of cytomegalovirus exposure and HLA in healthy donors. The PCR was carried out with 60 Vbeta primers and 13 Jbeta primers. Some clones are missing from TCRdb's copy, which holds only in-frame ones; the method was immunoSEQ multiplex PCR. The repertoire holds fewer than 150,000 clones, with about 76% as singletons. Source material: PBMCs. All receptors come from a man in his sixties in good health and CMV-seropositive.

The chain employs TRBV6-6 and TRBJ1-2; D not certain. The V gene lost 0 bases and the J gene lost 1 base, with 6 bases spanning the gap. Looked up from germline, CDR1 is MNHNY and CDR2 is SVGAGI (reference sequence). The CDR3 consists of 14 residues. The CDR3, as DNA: TGTGCCAGCAGTTACTCCCCCGTTAACTATGGCTACACCTTC. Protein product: CASSYSPVNYGYTF.

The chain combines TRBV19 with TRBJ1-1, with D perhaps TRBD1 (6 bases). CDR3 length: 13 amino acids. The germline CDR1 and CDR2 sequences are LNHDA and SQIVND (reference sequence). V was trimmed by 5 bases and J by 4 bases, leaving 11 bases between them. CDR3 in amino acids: CASSDTGPTEAFF. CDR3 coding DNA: TGTGCCAGTAGTGATACAGGGCCCACTGAAGCTTTCTTT.

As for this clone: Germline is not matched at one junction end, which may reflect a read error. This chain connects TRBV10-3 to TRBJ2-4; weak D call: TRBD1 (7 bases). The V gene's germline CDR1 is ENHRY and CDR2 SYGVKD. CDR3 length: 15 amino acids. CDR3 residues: CAISDSDRAGNSQYF. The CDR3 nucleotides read TGTGCCATCAGTGACTCAGACAGGGCGGGGAACAGTCAGTACTTC.

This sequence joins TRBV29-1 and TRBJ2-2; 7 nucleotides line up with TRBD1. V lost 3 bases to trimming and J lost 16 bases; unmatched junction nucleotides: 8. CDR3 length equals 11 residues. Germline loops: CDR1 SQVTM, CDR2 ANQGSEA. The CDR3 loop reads CSVDIGSGGFF. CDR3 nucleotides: TGCAGCGTTGATATAGGATCAGGGGGGTTTTTT.

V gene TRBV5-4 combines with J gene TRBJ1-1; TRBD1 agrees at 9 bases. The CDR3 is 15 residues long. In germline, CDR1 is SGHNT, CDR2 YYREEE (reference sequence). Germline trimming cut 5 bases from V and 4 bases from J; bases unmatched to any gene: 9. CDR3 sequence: CASRPGTGWSTEAFF. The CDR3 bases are TGTGCCAGCAGGCCTGGGACAGGGTGGAGCACTGAAGCTTTCTTT.

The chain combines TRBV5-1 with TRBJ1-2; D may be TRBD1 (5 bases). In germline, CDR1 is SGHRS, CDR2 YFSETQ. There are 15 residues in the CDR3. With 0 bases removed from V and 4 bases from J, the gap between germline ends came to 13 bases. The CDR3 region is CASSLGATGGYGYTF. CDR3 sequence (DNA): TGCGCCAGCAGCTTGGGGGCCACGGGGGGCTATGGCTACACCTTC.

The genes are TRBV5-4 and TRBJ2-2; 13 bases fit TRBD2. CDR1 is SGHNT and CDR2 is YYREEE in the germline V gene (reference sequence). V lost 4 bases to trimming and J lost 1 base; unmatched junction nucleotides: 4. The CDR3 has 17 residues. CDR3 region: CASSPGTSGVNTGELFF. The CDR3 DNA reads TGTGCCAGCAGCCCAGGGACTAGCGGGGTGAACACCGGGGAGCTGTTTTTT.

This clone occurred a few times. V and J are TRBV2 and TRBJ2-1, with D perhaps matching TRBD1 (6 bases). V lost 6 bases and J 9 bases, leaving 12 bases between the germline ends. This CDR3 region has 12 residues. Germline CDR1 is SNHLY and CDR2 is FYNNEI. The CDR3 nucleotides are TGTGCCAGCAGAGATACAGGGACTGAGCAGTTCTTC. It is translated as CASRDTGTEQFF.

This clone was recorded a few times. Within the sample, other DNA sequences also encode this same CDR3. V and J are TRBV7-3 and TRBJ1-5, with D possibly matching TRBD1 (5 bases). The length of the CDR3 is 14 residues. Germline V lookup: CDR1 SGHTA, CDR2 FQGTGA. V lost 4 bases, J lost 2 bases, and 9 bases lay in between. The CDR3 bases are TGTGCCAGCAGCTCCACGGGGGGCAATCAGCCCCAGCATTTT. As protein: CASSSTGGNQPQHF.

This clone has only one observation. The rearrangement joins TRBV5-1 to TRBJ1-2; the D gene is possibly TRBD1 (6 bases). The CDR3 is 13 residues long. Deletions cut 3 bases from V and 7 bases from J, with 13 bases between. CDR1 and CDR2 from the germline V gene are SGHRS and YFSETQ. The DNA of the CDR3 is TGCGCCAGCAGCTACTCCGGGGACATTGGCTACACCTTC. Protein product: CASSYSGDIGYTF.

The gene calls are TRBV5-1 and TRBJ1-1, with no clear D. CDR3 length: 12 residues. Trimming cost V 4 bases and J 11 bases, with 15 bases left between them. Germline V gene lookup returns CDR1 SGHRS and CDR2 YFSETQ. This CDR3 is CASSPSRRRAFF. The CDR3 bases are TGCGCCAGCAGCCCGTCCAGGCGGAGGGCTTTCTTT.

CDR3 coding DNA: TGTGCCTGGAGTAGGAAGGGACAGGGGGCGCGAGAGCAGTACTTC. Translated, it gives CAWSRKGQGAREQYF. V gene TRBV30 combines with J gene TRBJ2-7, with 12 nucleotides matching TRBD1. The V and J ends lost 2 bases and 7 bases, in that order; junction bases with no gene match: 9. CDR3 length equals 15 residues. CDR1 and CDR2 (germline): GTSNPN, SVGIG (reference sequence).

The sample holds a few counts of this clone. CDR3 nucleotides: TGTGCCAGCAGCGCCGGGGTAGGGGGAGTCGGGGGCTACACCTTC. Its translation: CASSAGVGGVGGYTF. The rearrangement links TRBV9 to TRBJ1-2; tentatively, D is TRBD1 (6 bases). The CDR3 spans 15 residues. The germline V gene encodes CDR1 SGDLS and CDR2 YYNGEE. Trimming removed 3 bases from V and 8 bases from J, with 20 bases in between.

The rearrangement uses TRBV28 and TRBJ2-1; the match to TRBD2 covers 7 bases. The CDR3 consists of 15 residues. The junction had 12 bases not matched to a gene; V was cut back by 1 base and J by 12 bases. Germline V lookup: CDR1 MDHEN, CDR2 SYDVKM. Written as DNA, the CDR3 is TGTGCCAGCAGTTTATCGGTAACACCCGCGGGGGTGCAGTTCTTC. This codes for CASSLSVTPAGVQFF.

In DNA form, the CDR3 reads TGCGCCAGCAGCACCGGACAGGGCGCGGGGACTAATGAAAAACTGTTTTTT. As protein: CASSTGQGAGTNEKLFF. The chain links TRBV5-1 to TRBJ1-4; TRBD1 aligns across 8 bases. CDR3 length: 17 amino acids. V shed 4 bases, J shed 2 bases, and the junction held 10 bases outside the gene matches. Per germline, CDR1 SGHRS and CDR2 YFSETQ. Variable domain in full (rest from reference TRBV5-1 and TRBJ1-4): KAGVTQTPRYLIKTRGQQVTLSCSPISGHRSVSWYQQTPGQGLQFLFEYFSETQRNKGNFPGRFSGRQFSNSRSEMNVSTLELGDSALYLCASSTGQGAGTNEKLFFGSGTQLSVL.

CDR3 amino acids: CASTRPGSAEAFF. DNA of the CDR3: TGTGCCAGCACCCGTCCGGGGAGTGCTGAAGCTTTCTTT. The rearrangement links TRBV6-5 to TRBJ1-1; unclear D gene. V was shortened by 7 bases and J by 6 bases, with 15 bases between the two germline ends. This CDR3 region has 13 residues. Looked up from germline, CDR1 is MNHEY and CDR2 is SVGAGI.

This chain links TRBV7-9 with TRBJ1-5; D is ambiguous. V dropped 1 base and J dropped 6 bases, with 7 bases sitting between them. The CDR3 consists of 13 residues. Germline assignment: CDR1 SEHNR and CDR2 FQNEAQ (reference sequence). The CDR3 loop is CASSLGAGQPQHF. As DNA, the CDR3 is TGTGCCAGCAGCTTAGGTGCGGGTCAGCCCCAGCATTTT. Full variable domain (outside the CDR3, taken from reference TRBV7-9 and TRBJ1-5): DTGVSQNPRHKITKRGQNVTFRCDPISEHNRLYWYRQTLGQGPEFLTYFQNEAQLEKSRLLSDRFSAERPKGSFSTLEIQRTEQGDSAMYLCASSLGAGQPQHFGDGTRLSIL.

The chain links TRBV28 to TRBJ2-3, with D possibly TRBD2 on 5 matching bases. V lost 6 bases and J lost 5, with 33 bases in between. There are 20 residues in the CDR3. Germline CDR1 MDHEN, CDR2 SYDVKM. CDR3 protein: CASSFGRVDPLLETIDTQYF. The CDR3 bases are TGTGCCAGCAGCTTCGGCCGAGTCGACCCCTTACTAGAGACGATAGATACGCAGTATTTT.

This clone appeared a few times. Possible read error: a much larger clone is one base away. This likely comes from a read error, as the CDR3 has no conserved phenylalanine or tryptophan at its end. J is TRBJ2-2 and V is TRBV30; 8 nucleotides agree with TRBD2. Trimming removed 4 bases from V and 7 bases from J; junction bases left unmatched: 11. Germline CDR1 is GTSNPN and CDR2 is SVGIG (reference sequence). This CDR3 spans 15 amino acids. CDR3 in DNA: TGTGCCTGGACCCTCGGGGGGGAGGACGTCGGGGAGCTGTTTCTT. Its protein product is CAWTLGGEDVGELFL.

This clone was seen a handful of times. The CDR3 here is CASSPRQGGTGELFF. DNA for the CDR3: TGTGCCAGCAGCCCGAGACAGGGGGGCACCGGGGAGCTGTTTTTT. The gene calls are TRBV7-8 and TRBJ2-2; 9 nucleotides match TRBD1. V lost 5 bases to trimming and J lost 4 bases; unmatched junction nucleotides: 5. This CDR3 has 15 residues. The V gene's germline CDR1 is SGHVS and CDR2 FQNEAQ.

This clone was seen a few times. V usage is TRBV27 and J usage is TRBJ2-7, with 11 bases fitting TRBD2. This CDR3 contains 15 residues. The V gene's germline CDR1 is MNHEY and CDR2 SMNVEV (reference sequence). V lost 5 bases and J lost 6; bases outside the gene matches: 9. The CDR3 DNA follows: TGTGCCAGCAGTCCTTTTAGCGGGGGGGCGATCGAGCAGTACTTC. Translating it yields CASSPFSGGAIEQYF.

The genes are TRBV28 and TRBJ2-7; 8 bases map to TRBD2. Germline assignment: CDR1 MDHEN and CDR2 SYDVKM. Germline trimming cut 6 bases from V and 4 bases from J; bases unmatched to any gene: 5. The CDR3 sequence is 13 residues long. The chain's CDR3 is CASRGGRWYEQYF. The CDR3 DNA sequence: TGTGCCAGCAGAGGCGGGAGGTGGTACGAGCAGTACTTC.

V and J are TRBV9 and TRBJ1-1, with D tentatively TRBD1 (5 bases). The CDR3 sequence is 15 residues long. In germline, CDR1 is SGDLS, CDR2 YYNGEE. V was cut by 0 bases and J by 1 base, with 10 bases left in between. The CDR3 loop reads CASSVEGRENTEAFF. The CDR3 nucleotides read TGTGCCAGCAGCGTAGAGGGCAGGGAGAACACTGAAGCTTTCTTT.

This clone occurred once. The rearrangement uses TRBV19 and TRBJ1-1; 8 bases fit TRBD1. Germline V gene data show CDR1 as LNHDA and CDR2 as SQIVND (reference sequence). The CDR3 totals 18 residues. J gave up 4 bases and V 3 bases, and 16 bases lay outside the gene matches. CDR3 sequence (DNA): TGTGCCAGTAGTATCGGGCGGCAGGGGGCTAAGGGGGGCACTGAAGCTTTCTTT. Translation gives CASSIGRQGAKGGTEAFF.

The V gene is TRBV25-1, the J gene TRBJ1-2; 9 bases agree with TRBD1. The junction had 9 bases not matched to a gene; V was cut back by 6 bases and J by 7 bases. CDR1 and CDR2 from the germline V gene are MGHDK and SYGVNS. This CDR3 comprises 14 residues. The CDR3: CASRGTGLYSGYTF. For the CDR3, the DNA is TGTGCCAGCAGGGGGACAGGGCTCTATTCTGGCTACACCTTC.

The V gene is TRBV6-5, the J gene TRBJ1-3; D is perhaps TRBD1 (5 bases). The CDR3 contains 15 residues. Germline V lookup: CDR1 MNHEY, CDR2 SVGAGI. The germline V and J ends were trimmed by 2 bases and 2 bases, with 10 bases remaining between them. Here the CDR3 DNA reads TGTGCCAGCAGTTACCAGGGTACCACTGGAAACACCATATATTTT. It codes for CASSYQGTTGNTIYF.

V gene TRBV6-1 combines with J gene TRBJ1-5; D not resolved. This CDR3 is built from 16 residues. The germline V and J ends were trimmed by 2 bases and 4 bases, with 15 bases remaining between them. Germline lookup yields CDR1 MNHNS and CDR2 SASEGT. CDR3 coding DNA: TGTGCCAGCAGTGAAATGGGTTGGAGGGAGAATCAGCCCCAGCATTTT. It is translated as CASSEMGWRENQPQHF.